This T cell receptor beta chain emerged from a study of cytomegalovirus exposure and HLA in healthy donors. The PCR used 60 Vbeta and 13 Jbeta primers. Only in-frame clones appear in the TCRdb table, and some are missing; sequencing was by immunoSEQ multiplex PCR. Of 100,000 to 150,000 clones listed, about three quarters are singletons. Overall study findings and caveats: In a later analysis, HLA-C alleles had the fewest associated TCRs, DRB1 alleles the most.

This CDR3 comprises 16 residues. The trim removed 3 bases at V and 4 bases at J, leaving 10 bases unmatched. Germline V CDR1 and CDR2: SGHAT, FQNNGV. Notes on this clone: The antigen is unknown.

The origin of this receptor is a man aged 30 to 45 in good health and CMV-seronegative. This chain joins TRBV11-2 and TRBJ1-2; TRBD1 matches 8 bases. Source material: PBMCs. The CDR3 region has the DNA TGTGCCAGCAGCTTTGACAGGGGAGCTCTACGCTATGGCTACACCTTC. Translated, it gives CASSFDRGALRYGYTF.